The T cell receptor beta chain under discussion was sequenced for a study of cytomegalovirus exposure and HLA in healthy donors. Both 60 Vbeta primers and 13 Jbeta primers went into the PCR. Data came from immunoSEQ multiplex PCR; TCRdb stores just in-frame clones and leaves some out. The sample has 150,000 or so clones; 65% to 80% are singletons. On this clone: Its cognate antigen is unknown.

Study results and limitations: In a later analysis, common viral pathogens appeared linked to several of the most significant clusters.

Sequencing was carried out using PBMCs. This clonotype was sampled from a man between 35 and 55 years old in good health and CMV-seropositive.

The CDR3 region has the DNA TGCGCCAGCAGTGAGAGCGGGAGTGGATTTAGCTCCTACAATGAGCAGTTCTTC. Translating it yields CASSESGSGFSSYNEQFF. This chain connects TRBV10-1 to TRBJ2-1, with 8 positions matching TRBD2. The CDR3 contains 18 residues. V gave up 2 bases and J gave up 0 bases; unmatched junction bases: 9. Germline loops: CDR1 WNHNN, CDR2 SYGVQD (reference sequence).